This TCR beta chain was retrieved from a study of OX40 agonist ivuxolimab in advanced cancers. About the study: Every 2 weeks, ivuxolimab was infused into the patients intravenously at between 0.01 and 10 mg/kg. Points from the study as a whole: Compared with CD4+, CD8+ T cells on average had more expanded clones. The 0.1-3.0 mg/kg partial responders had among the lowest clonal expansion.

CDR3 length equals 16 residues. The germline CDR1 and CDR2 sequences are SNHLY and FYNNEI. The V gene end was trimmed by 7 bases and the J gene end by 4 bases; junction bases not matched to a gene: 11. Concerning this clone: Antigen: not known.

TCRdb's table, derived via immunoSEQ multiplex PCR, lists solely in-frame clones and lacks some. This table has more than 55,000 clones, roughly nine tenths appearing once. This sample comprised CD4+ or CD8+ T cells sorted from blood, obtained in a trial of the OX40 agonist ivuxolimab. V gene TRBV2 combines with J gene TRBJ2-2, with 8 bases lining up with TRBD2. The TCR originated in an adult with an advanced solid tumor such as melanoma, head and neck, liver or kidney cancer. The CDR3 DNA is TGTGCCAGCATCTGGTCGGGAGGGCCTGGCACCGGGGAGCTGTTTTTT. It is translated as CASIWSGGPGTGELFF.